This T cell receptor beta chain was captured in a study of blood T cell repertoires in COVID-19. Sequencing was performed with immunoSEQ multiplex PCR; in TCRdb, only in-frame clones are kept and a portion is missing. The sample yields some 170,000 clones, 65% to 90% seen once. In its sample, this clone was seen once. Assignments of participants to cohorts depended upon their own reported clinical history. Two negative PCRs, clearance, or symptom resolution had been documented for recovered Cohort 3 donors. Sequencing was performed on PBMCs or T cells enriched from blood (not recorded which). The source of this sequence is a man aged 45 to 65 who had recovered from COVID-19.

DNA of the CDR3: TGTGCCAGCTCACTAACTGTAGAAGCCACTGAAGCTTTCTTT. It encodes CASSLTVEATEAFF. This chain links TRBV18 with TRBJ1-1, with no clear D. CDR1 is KGHSH, CDR2 LQKENI, per germline. V lost 4 bases and J 4 bases, leaving 13 bases between the germline ends. This CDR3 comprises 14 residues.